The TCR beta chain described here comes from a study of cytomegalovirus exposure and HLA in healthy donors. The study, taken as a whole, reports: Cytomegalovirus status, reportedly, was diagnosed with high specificity and sensitivity by the classifier.

This CDR3 comprises 15 residues. Germline V CDR1 and CDR2: SGHTA, FQGNSA. Trimming removed 6 bases from V and 3 bases from J; junction bases left unmatched: 8. 13 Jbeta primers and 60 Vbeta primers were used for the PCR. Here immunoSEQ multiplex PCR was the method, and the copy in TCRdb shows in-frame clones only, minus some. The sample includes about 97,000 clones, over 60% of them seen just once. About this clone: Its specificity is not known.

This chain connects TRBV7-2 to TRBJ1-3; 7 bases align to TRBD1. What was sequenced was PBMCs. This TCR came from a male donor in good health and CMV-seropositive. The CDR3 sequence is CASRGEGALGNTIYF. CDR3 bases: TGTGCCAGCAGAGGAGAGGGGGCGCTTGGAAACACCATATATTTT.